Shown below are 10 T cell receptor beta chains from a single sample sequenced in a study of blood T cell repertoires in COVID-19. The repertoire was sequenced with immunoSEQ multiplex PCR; TCRdb's copy has only in-frame clones and lacks some. The sample lists hundreds of thousands of clones, approximately 80% occurring once. Sequencing was performed on peripheral blood. The receptors were gathered from a man aged 35 to 55 with acute or convalescent COVID-19.

The V and J genes are TRBV5-5 and TRBJ2-2; no clear D. The CDR3 is 15 residues long. The V and J ends lost 2 bases and 0 bases respectively, with 8 bases between them. CDR1 and CDR2 (germline): SGHKS, YYEKEE (reference sequence). CDR3: CASSLSPANTGELFF. DNA for the CDR3: TGTGCCAGCAGCTTAAGTCCAGCGAACACCGGGGAGCTGTTTTTT.

V is TRBV3-1 (or the pseudogene TRBV3-2) and J is TRBJ1-5; no clear D. V lost 5 bases, J lost 0 bases, and 8 bases lay in between. From germline, CDR1 is LGHDT and CDR2 YNNKEL (reference sequence). The CDR3 contains 14 residues. For the CDR3, the DNA is TGTGCCAGCAGCAAAGGTAATAGCAATCAGCCCCAGCATTTT. Amino acids: CASSKGNSNQPQHF.

This clone was seen just once. This chain connects TRBV5-6 to TRBJ1-2; D remains unclear. Trimming pared 4 bases from V and 7 bases from J, leaving 20 bases between. Germline V lookup: CDR1 SGHDT, CDR2 YYEEEE. CDR3 length: 15 amino acids. Here the CDR3 reads CASSPSGMMASGYTF. The CDR3 DNA reads TGTGCCAGCAGCCCTTCTGGCATGATGGCTTCTGGCTACACCTTC.

V and J are TRBV4-1 and TRBJ1-5, with D uncertain. This CDR3 comprises 15 residues. Trimming stripped 0 bases from V and 4 bases from J, with 10 bases between. Germline V gene lookup returns CDR1 MGHRA and CDR2 YSYEKL. DNA for the CDR3: TGCGCCAGCAGCCAAGAAGTACGGTTGAATCAGCCCCAGCATTTT. Its protein product is CASSQEVRLNQPQHF.

This chain links TRBV19 with TRBJ2-1, with a weak D call TRBD1 (5 bases). The CDR3 sequence is 14 residues long. Trimming left V 2 bases short and J 6 bases short, with 11 bases between. Germline CDR1 and CDR2: LNHDA and SQIVND (reference sequence). CDR3 region: CASSIRARVNEQFF. CDR3 sequence (DNA): TGTGCCAGTAGTATACGGGCCAGGGTCAATGAGCAGTTCTTC.

The chain employs TRBV6-6 and TRBJ1-2; D is uncertain. V was clipped by 5 bases and J by 4 bases, with 14 bases between them. Germline assignment: CDR1 MNHNY and CDR2 SVGAGI (reference sequence). The length of the CDR3 is 14 residues. CDR3 in amino acids: CASSKELKSYGYTF. CDR3 bases: TGTGCCAGCAGTAAGGAGCTAAAGAGCTATGGCTACACCTTC.

This clone was observed a handful of times. The CDR3 loop reads CASSTTGYGYTF. CDR3 DNA: TGTGCCAGCTCTACGACGGGTTATGGCTACACCTTC. V gene TRBV2 combines with J gene TRBJ1-2; D call uncertain. CDR3 length: 12 amino acids. V dropped 8 bases and J dropped 5 bases, with 12 bases sitting between them. Germline V gene lookup returns CDR1 SNHLY and CDR2 FYNNEI.

This clone was found once. The rearrangement links TRBV27 to TRBJ1-1, with 9 bases that match TRBD1. Germline V gives CDR1 MNHEY, CDR2 SMNVEV (reference sequence). V dropped 6 bases and J dropped 9; count of bases not matched to a gene: 5. The CDR3 is made up of 12 amino acids. DNA of the CDR3: TGTGCCAGCAGCCGGGGACAGGGCAAAGCTTTCTTT. Amino acids: CASSRGQGKAFF.

The genes are TRBV27 and TRBJ2-1; TRBD2 matches 13 bases. V lost 4 bases and J lost 0; bases outside the gene matches: 9. This CDR3 spans 19 amino acids. Looked up from germline, CDR1 is MNHEY and CDR2 is SMNVEV (reference sequence). CDR3 DNA: TGTGCCAGCAGTTCCCCTAGGACTAGCGGGAGTTTCTCCTACAATGAGCAGTTCTTC. Its protein product is CASSSPRTSGSFSYNEQFF.

This clone was seen just once. The gene calls are TRBV3-1 (or the pseudogene TRBV3-2) and TRBJ1-5, with TRBD1 identical over 8 bases. With 0 bases clipped from V and 4 bases from J, the junction kept 2 bases outside the gene matches. The CDR3 is 15 residues long. The V gene's germline CDR1 is LGHDT and CDR2 YNNKEL (reference sequence). The CDR3 coding sequence is TGTGCCAGCAGCCAAGATTGGACAGGGAATCAGCCCCAGCATTTT. Translated, it gives CASSQDWTGNQPQHF.